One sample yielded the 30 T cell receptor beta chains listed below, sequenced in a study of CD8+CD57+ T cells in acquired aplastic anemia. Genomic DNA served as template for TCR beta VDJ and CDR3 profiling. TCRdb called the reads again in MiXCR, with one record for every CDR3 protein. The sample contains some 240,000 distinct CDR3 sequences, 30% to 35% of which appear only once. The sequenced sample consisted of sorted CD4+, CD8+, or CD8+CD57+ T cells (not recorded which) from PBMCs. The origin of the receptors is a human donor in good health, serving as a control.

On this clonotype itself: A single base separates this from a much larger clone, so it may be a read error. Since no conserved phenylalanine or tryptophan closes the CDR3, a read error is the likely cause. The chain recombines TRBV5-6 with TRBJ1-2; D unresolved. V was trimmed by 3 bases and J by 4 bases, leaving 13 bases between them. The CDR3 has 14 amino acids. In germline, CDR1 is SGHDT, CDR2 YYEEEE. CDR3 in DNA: TGTGCCAGCAGCTCTCCTTGGTGGGGCTATGGCTACACCTCC. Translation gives CASSSPWWGYGYTS.

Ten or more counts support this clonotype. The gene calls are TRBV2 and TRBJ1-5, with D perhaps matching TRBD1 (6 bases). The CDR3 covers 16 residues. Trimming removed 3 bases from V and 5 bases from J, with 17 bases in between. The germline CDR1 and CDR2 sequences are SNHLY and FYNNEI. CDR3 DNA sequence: TGTGCCAGCAGTGAGCGGGAGGCAGGGGAGGATCAGCCCCAGCATTTT. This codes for CASSEREAGEDQPQHF. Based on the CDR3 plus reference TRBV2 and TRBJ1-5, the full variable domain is EPEVTQTPSHQVTQMGQEVILRCVPISNHLYFYWYRQILGQKVEFLVSFYNNEISEKSEIFDDQFSVERPDGSNFTLKIRSTKLEDSAMYFCASSEREAGEDQPQHFGDGTRLSIL.

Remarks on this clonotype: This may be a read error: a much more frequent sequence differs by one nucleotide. The CDR3 DNA reads TGCGCCAGCAGCTTGGCCCGGACAGGCTTATTCGAGCAGTACTTC. It yields the protein CASSLARTGLFEQYF. The chain combines TRBV5-1 with TRBJ2-7; 7 nucleotides line up with TRBD1. The CDR3 extends over 15 amino acids. Trimming removed 0 bases from V and 6 bases from J; junction bases left unmatched: 9. The V gene's germline CDR1 is SGHRS and CDR2 YFSETQ.

The CDR3 spells CASSLEEPFGYTF. The CDR3 DNA sequence: TGTGCCAGCAGCTTAGAAGAACCCTTTGGCTACACCTTC. V usage is TRBV7-9 and J usage is TRBJ1-2, with unresolved D. This CDR3 has 13 residues. V was cut by 1 base and J by 7 bases, with 10 bases left in between. Germline V lookup: CDR1 SEHNR, CDR2 FQNEAQ (reference sequence). Full variable domain (rest looked up from reference TRBV7-9 and TRBJ1-2): DTGVSQNPRHKITKRGQNVTFRCDPISEHNRLYWYRQTLGQGPEFLTYFQNEAQLEKSRLLSDRFSAERPKGSFSTLEIQRTEQGDSAMYLCASSLEEPFGYTFGSGTRLTVV.

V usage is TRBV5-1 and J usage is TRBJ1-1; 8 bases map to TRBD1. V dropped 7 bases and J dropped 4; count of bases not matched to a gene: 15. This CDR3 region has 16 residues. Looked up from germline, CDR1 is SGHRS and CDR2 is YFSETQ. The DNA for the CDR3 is TGCGCCAGCGCCCGGGACAGGACCGGGAGGGGCACTGAAGCTTTCTTT. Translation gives CASARDRTGRGTEAFF.

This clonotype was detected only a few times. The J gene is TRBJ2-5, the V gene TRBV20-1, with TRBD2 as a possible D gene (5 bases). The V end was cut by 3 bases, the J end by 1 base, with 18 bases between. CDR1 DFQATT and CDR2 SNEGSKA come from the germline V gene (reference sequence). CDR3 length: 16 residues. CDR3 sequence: CSARVPLGLLQETQYF. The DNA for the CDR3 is TGCAGTGCTAGGGTGCCCCTTGGACTTCTCCAAGAGACCCAGTACTTC.

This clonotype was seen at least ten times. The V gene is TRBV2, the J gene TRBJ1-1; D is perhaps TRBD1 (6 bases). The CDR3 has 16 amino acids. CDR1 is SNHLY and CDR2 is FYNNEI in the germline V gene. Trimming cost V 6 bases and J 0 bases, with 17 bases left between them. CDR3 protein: CASSLIVGGLNTEAFF. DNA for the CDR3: TGTGCCAGCAGCCTCATCGTGGGGGGCTTGAACACTGAAGCTTTCTTT.

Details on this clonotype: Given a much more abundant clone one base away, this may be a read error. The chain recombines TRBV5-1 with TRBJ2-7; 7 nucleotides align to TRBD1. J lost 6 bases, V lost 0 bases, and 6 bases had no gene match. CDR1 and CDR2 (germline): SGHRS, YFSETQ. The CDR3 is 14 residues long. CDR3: CASSLGQGYSEQYF. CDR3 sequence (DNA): TGCGCCAGCAGCTTGGGACAGGGATACTCCGAGCAGTACTTC.

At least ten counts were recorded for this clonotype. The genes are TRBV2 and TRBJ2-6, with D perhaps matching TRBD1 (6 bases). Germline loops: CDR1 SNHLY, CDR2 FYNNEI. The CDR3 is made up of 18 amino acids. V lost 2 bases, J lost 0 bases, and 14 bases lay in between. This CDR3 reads CASSEWGQGNSGANVLTF. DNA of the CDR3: TGTGCCAGCAGTGAATGGGGCCAGGGGAACTCTGGGGCCAACGTCCTGACTTTC.

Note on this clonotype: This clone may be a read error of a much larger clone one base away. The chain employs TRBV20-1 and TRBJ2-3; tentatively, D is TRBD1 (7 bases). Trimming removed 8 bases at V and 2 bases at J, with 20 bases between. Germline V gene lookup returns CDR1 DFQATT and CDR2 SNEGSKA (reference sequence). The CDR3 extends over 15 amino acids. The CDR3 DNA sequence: TGCAGTACAGGGCGACAGGGACTTTTCACAGATACGCAGTATTTT. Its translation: CSTGRQGLFTDTQYF.

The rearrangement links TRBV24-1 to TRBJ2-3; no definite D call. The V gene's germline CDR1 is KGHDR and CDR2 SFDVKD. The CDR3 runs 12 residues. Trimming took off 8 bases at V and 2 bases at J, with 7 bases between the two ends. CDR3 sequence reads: CATKDVTDTQYF. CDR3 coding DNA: TGTGCCACCAAGGATGTCACAGATACGCAGTATTTT.

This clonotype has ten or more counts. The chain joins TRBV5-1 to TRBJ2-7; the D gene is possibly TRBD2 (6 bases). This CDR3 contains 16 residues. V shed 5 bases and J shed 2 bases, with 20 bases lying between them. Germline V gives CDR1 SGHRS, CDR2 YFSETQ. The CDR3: CASRPTAGTGTYEQYF. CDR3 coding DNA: TGCGCCAGCAGACCGACGGCAGGGACTGGCACCTACGAGCAGTACTTC.

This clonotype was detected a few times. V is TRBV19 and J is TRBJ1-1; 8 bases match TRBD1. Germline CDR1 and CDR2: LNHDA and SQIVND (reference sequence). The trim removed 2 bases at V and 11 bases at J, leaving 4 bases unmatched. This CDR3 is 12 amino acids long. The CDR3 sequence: CASSIRDRQAFF. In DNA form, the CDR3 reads TGTGCCAGTAGTATACGGGACAGGCAGGCTTTCTTT.

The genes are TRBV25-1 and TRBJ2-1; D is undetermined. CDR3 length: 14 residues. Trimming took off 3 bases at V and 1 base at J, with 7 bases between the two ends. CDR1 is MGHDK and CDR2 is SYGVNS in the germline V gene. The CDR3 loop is CASSDPGSYNEQFF. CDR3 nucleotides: TGTGCCAGCAGTGATCCGGGTTCCTACAATGAGCAGTTCTTC.

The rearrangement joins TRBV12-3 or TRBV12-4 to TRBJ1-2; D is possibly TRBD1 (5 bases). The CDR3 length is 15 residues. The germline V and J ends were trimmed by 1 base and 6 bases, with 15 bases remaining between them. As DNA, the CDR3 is TGTGCCAGCAGTTTAGTCGGCAGGGATCGTGATGGCTACACCTTC. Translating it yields CASSLVGRDRDGYTF.

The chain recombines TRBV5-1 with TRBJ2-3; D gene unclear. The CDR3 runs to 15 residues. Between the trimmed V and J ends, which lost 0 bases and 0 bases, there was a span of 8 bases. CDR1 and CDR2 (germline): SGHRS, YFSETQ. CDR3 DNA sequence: TGCGCCAGCAGCTTGGTCCAGAGAAGCACAGATACGCAGTATTTT. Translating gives CASSLVQRSTDTQYF.

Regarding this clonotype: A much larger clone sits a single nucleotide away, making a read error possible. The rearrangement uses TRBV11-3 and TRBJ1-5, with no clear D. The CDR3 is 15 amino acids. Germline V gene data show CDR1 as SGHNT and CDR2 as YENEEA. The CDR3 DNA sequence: TGTGCCAGCAGCCTAAACCTACGTACGAATCGGCCCCAGCATTTT. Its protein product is CASSLNLRTNRPQHF.

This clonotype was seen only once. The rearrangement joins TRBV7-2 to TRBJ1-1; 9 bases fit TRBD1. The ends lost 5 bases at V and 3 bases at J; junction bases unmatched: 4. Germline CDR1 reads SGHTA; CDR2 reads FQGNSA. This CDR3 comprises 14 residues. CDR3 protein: CASSPTGGDTEAFF. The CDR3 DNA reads TGTGCCAGCAGCCCGACAGGGGGGGACACTGAAGCTTTCTTT.

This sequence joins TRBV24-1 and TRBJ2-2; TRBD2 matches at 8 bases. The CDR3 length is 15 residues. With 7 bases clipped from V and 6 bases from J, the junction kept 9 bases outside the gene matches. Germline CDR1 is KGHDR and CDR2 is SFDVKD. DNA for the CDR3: TGTGCCACCAGCCCCGGGACTAGAGGCGCCGGGGAGCTGTTTTTT. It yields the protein CATSPGTRGAGELFF.

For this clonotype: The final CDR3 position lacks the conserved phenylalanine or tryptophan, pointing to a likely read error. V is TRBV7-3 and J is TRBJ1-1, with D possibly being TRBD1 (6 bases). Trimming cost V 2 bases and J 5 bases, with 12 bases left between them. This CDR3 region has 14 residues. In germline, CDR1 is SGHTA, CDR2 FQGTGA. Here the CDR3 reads CASSLALGATEAFL. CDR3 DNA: TGTGCCAGCAGCTTAGCACTGGGGGCAACTGAAGCTTTCCTT.

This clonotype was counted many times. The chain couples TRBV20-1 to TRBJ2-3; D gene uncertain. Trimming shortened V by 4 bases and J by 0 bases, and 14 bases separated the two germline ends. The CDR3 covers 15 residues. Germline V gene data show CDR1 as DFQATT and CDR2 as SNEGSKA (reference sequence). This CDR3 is CSANRMTESTDTQYF. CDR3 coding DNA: TGCAGTGCTAACCGGATGACGGAGAGCACAGATACGCAGTATTTT.

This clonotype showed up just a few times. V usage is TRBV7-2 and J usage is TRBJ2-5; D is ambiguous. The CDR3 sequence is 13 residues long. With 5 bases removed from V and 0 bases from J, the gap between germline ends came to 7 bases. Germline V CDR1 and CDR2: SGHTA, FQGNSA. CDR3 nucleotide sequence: TGTGCCAGCAGCCCCCGTTACCAAGAGACCCAGTACTTC. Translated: CASSPRYQETQYF.

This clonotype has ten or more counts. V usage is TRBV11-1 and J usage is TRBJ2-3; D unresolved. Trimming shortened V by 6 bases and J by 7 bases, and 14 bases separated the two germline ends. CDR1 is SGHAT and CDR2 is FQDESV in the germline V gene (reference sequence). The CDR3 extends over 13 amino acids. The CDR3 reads CASSSQTGNTQYF. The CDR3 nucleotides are TGTGCCAGCAGTTCCCAGACTGGGAATACGCAGTATTTT.

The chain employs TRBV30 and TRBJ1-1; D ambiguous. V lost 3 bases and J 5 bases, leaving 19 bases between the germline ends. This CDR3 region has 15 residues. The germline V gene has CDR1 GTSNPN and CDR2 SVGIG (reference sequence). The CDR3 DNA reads TGTGCCTGGAGCGATACGCGGCGGTCTAAAACTGAAGCTTTCTTT. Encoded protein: CAWSDTRRSKTEAFF.

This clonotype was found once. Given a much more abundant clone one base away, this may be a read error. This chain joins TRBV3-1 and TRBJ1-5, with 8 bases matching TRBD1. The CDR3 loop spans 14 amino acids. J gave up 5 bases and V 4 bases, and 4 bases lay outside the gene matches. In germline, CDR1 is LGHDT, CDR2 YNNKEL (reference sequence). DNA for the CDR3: TGTGCCAGCAGCCCGGGACAGGCTTATCAGCCCCAGCATTTT. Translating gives CASSPGQAYQPQHF.

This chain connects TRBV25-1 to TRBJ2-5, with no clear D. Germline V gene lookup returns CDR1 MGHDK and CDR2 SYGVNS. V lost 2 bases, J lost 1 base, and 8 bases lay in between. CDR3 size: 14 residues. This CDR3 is CASSEPHRQETQYF. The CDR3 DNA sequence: TGTGCCAGCAGTGAACCCCACCGCCAAGAGACCCAGTACTTC.

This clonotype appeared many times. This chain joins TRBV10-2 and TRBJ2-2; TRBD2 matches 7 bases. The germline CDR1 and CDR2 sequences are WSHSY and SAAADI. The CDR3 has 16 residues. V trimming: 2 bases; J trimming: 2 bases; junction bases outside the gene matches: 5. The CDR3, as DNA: TGCGCCAGCAGTGAGCTGCTAGCGGCCAACACCGGGGAGCTGTTTTTT. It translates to CASSELLAANTGELFF.

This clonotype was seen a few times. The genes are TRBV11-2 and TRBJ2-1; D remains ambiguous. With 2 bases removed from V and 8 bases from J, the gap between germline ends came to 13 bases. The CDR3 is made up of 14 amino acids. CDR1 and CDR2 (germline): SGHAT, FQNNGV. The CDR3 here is CASSLRPQMDEQFF. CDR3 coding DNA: TGTGCCAGCAGCTTACGACCCCAAATGGATGAGCAGTTCTTC.

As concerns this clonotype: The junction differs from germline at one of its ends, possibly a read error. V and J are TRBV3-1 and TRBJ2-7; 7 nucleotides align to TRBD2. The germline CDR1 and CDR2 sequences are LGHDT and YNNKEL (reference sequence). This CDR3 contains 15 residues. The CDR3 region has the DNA TGTGCCAACAGCCAAAGGGCTAGCGGAACCTACGAGCAGTACTTC. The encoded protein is CANSQRASGTYEQYF.

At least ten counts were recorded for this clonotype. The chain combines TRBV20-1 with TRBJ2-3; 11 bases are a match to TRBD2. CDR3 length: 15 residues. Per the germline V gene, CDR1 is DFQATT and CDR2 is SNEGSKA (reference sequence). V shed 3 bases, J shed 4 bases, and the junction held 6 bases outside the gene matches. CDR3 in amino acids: CSASPLAGGSDTQYF. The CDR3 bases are TGCAGTGCTAGTCCGTTAGCGGGGGGGTCAGATACGCAGTATTTT.